This T cell receptor beta chain was identified during a study of blood T cell repertoires in COVID-19. Clones were sequenced by immunoSEQ multiplex PCR, and TCRdb holds only the in-frame ones, with some missing. The table has some 220,000 clones, roughly 85% seen once; the top ten hold around 3.8%. This clone appeared a few times. At one end the junction does not follow the germline gene, possibly because of a read error. The sequence was collected from a woman in her 40s with acute COVID-19. Source material: PBMCs or T cells enriched from blood (not recorded which).

The DNA for the CDR3 is TGTGCCACCAAACTCCAAACAGGGGGCAACCAGCCCCAGCATTTT. Protein sequence: CATKLQTGGNQPQHF. The chain links TRBV6-5 to TRBJ1-5; the match to TRBD1 covers 9 bases. CDR3 length: 15 residues. Germline V gene lookup returns CDR1 MNHEY and CDR2 SVGAGI.